This T cell receptor (beta chain) is drawn from a study of primary melanoma T cells and metastatic recurrence (dated by TCRdb to 2020 to 2022). With regard to the full study: A total of some 210 primary melanomas made up the cohort, all of stage T2 to T4 and more than 1 mm thick. Whether patient outcome could be predicted by T-cell fraction and T-cell repertoire clonality in primary melanoma tumors was the question this study put to the test. The T-cell fraction measured by TCR beta sequencing was compared against progression-free survival as the clinical outcome. Histopathological grading of tumor-infiltrating lymphocytes served as the comparison point for the T-cell fraction derived from sequencing. Findings and caveats that apply to the study as a whole: The authors presented an effective T-cell-mediated antitumor response in primary melanoma only as a suggestion and not as a demonstrated mechanism. A T-cell fraction above 20% appeared protective regardless of ulceration status, mitotic rate or nodal disease. Progression-free survival was reportedly predicted by the tumor T-cell fraction independently of thickness, ulceration, mitotic rate and age. Adding T-cell fraction to tumor thickness reportedly improved progression-free survival prediction more than adding any other histopathological variable.

The primary melanoma of each patient had been surgically resected and was considered potentially curable but at risk of metastatic recurrence. As for this clone: Its antigen is not yet known. No much larger clonotype is one base removed from it; base qualities were not supplied.

Library preparation was by the immunoSEQ multiplex PCR assay. High-throughput sequencing of the T-cell receptor beta chain was performed on primary melanoma tumor tissue. Processing in the source paper ran as follows. Repertoire analyses included TCRB CDR3 sharing between samples and the distribution of insertions and deletions. The predictive value of the T-cell fraction was ranked against histopathological variables by a gradient-boosted model. TCRdb's version of the immuneACCESS table is confined to in-frame rearrangements and falls short of the full clone set. An unresolved V gene accounts for under half of the shortfall where checked; the remainder is of unknown origin. V and J calls and clone size are given by that table; D and trimming were obtained from the DNA. This sample has approximately 260 clones in its table, and 65% to 75% of those were observed once. The biggest ten clones account for about 8.1% of the sample.

This TCR came from a human donor with melanoma. Material: melanoma tumor tissue.

The CDR3 protein is CASSLMGYDTGELFF. The nucleotides read TGCGCCAGCAGCTTGATGGGGTACGACACCGGGGAGCTGTTTTTT. The sequence is built from TRBV5-1 and TRBJ2-2; no D segment can be confidently identified. From a lookup of the germline V gene, CDR1 and CDR2 are SGHRS and YFSETQ. The CDR3 measures 15 amino acids from cysteine to phenylalanine. Only the CDR3 portion is preserved as DNA: 45 bases, with reading frame beginning at the first base. Deletion took 1 base off V and 3 bases off J, with a span of 10 bases between the germline ends.